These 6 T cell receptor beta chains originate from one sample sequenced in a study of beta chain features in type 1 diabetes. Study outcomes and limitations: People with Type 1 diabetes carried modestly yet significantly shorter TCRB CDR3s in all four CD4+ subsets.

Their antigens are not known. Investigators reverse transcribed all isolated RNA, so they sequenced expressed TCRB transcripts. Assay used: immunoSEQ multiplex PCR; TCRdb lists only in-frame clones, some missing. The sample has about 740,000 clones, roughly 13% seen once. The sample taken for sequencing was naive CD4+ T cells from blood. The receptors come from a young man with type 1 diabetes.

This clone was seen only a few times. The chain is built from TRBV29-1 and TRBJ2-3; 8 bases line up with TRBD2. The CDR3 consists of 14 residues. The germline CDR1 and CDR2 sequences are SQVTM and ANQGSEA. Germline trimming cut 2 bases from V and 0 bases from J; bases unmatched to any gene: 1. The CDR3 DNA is TGCAGCGTTGAACGCGGGGGGAGCACAGATACGCAGTATTTT. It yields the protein CSVERGGSTDTQYF.

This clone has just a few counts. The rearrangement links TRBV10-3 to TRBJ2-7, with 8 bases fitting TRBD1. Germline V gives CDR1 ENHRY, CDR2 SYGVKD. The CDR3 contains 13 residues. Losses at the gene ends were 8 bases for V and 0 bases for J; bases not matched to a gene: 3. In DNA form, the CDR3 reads TGTGCCATCTGGGGACAGGACTCCTACGAGCAGTACTTC. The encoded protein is CAIWGQDSYEQYF.

CDR3 region: CASSISHRERGNIQYF. The CDR3 DNA is TGTGCCAGTAGTATATCCCACAGGGAGCGTGGAAACATTCAGTACTTC. The V gene is TRBV19, the J gene TRBJ2-4, with TRBD1 as a possible D gene (6 bases). CDR3 length: 16 residues. Trimming left V 2 bases short and J 6 bases short, with 17 bases between. From germline, CDR1 is LNHDA and CDR2 SQIVND (reference sequence).

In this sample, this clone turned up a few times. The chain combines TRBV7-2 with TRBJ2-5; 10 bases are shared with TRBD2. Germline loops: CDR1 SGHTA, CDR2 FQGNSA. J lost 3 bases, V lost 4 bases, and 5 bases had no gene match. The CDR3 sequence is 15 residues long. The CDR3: CASSYRTSGEETQYF. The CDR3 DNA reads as TGTGCCAGCAGCTACCGGACTAGCGGCGAAGAGACCCAGTACTTC.

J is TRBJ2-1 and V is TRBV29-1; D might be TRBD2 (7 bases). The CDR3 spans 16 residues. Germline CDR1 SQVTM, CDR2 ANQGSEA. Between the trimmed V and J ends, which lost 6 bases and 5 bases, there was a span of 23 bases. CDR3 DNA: TGCAGCGTCAAATGGCGTTTAGGGGGGGGCCACAATGAGCAGTTCTTC. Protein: CSVKWRLGGGHNEQFF.

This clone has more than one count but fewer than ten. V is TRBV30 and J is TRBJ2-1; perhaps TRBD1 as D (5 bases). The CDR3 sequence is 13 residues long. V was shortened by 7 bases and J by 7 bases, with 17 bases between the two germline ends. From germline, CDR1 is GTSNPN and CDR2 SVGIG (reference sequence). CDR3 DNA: TGTGCCTCTCCCGGGTCAGGGATAAATGAGCAGTTCTTC. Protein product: CASPGSGINEQFF.